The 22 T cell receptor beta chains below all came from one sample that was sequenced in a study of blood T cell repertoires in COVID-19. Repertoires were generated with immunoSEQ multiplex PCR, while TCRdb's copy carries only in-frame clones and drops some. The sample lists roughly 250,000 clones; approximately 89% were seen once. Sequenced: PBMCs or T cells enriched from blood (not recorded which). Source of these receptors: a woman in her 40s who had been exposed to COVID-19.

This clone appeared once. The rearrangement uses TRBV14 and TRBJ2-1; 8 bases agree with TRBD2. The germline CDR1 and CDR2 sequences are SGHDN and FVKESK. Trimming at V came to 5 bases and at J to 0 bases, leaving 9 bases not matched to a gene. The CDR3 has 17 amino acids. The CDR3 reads CASSYSIAGLSYNEQFF. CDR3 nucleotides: TGTGCCAGCAGCTACAGTATAGCGGGGCTCTCCTACAATGAGCAGTTCTTC. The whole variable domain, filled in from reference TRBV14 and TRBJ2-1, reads EAGVTQFPSHSVIEKGQTVTLRCDPISGHDNLYWYRRVMGKEIKFLLHFVKESKQDESGMPNNRFLAERTGGTYSTLKVQPAELEDSGVYFCASSYSIAGLSYNEQFFGPGTRLTVL.

As DNA, the CDR3 is TGTGCCAGCAGTGAAATGAGGAAAGGAGCTTTCTTT. Its protein is CASSEMRKGAFF. V is TRBV6-1 and J is TRBJ1-1; D remains unclear. The V and J ends lost 2 bases and 10 bases respectively, with 11 bases between them. CDR1 and CDR2 from the germline V gene are MNHNS and SASEGT. This CDR3 region has 12 residues.

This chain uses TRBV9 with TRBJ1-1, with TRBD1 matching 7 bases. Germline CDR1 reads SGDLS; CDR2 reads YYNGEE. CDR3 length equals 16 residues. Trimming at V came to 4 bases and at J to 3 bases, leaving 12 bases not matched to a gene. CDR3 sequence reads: CASSPRAGGLDTEAFF. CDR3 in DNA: TGTGCCAGCAGCCCTCGGGCAGGGGGGTTAGACACTGAAGCTTTCTTT.

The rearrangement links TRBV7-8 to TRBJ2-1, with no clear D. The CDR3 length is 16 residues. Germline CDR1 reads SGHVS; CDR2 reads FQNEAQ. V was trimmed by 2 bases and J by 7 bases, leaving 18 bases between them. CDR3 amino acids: CASSLLATPKQNEQFF. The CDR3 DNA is TGTGCCAGCAGCTTATTAGCCACCCCAAAGCAGAATGAGCAGTTCTTC.

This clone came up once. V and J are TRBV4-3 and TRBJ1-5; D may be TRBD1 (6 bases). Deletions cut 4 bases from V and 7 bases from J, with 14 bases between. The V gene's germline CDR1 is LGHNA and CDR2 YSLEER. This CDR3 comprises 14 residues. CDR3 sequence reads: CASSLNRVYQPQHF. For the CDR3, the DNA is TGCGCCAGCAGCCTAAACAGGGTATACCAGCCCCAGCATTTT.

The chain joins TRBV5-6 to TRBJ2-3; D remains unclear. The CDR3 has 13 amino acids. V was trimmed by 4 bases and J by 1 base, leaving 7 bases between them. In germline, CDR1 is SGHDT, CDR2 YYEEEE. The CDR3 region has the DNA TGTGCCAGCAGCCGACAAGGCACAGATACGCAGTATTTT. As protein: CASSRQGTDTQYF.

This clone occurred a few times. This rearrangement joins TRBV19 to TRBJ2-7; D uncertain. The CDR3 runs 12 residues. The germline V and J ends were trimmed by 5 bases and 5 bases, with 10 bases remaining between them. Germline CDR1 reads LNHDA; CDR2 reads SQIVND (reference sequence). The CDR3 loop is CASSSFQDEQYF. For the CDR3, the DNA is TGTGCCAGTAGTTCTTTTCAGGACGAGCAGTACTTC.

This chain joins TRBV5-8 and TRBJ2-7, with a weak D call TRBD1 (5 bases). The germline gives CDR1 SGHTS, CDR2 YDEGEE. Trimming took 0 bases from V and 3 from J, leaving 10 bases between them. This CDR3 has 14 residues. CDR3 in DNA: TGTGCCAGCAGCTTGGACAGGTGGGGCTACGAGCAGTACTTC. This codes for CASSLDRWGYEQYF.

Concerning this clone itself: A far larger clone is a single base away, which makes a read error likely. CDR3 sequence reads: CASRQDRGHYGYTF. Here the CDR3 DNA reads TGTGCCAGCAGACAGGACAGGGGGCACTATGGCTACACCTTC. J is TRBJ1-2 and V is TRBV6-6, with TRBD1 matching over 11 bases. V dropped 6 bases and J dropped 3; count of bases not matched to a gene: 3. The CDR3 spans 14 residues. Germline CDR1 is MNHNY and CDR2 is SVGAGI (reference sequence).

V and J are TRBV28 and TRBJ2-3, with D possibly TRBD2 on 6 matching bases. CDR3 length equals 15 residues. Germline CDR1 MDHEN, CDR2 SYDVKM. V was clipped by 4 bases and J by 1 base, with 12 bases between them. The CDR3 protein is CASSSPGGGTDTQYF. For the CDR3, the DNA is TGTGCCAGCAGTTCCCCCGGAGGGGGCACAGATACGCAGTATTTT. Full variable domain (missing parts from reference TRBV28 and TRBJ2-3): DVKVTQSSRYLVKRTGEKVFLECVQDMDHENMFWYRQDPGLGLRLIYFSYDVKMKEKGDIPEGYSVSREKKERFSLILESASTNQTSMYLCASSSPGGGTDTQYFGPGTRLTVL.

The CDR3 reads CASSLPHLAGGADTQYF. The CDR3 bases are TGTGCCAGCAGTTTACCCCATTTGGCGGGTGGTGCAGATACGCAGTATTTT. The V call is TRBV27, the J call TRBJ2-3; perhaps TRBD2 as D (5 bases). The CDR3 totals 17 residues. V was cut by 2 bases and J by 4 bases, with 19 bases left in between. Germline values: CDR1 MNHEY, CDR2 SMNVEV (reference sequence).

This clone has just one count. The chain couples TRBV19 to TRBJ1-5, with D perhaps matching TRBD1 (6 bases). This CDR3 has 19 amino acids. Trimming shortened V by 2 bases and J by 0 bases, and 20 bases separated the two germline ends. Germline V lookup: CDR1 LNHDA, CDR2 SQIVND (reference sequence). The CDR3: CASSIIGGGPIYSNQPQHF. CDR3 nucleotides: TGTGCCAGTAGTATAATTGGGGGGGGGCCCATATATAGCAATCAGCCCCAGCATTTT. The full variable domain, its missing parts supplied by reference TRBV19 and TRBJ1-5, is DGGITQSPKYLFRKEGQNVTLSCEQNLNHDAMYWYRQDPGQGLRLIYYSQIVNDFQKGDIAEGYSVSREKKESFPLTVTSAQKNPTAFYLCASSIIGGGPIYSNQPQHFGDGTRLSIL.

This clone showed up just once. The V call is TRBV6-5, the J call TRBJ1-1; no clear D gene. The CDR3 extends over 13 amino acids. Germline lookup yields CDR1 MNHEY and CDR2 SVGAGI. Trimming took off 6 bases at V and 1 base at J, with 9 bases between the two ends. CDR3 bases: TGTGCCAGCAGGGAGACGGCGAACACTGAAGCTTTCTTT. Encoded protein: CASRETANTEAFF.

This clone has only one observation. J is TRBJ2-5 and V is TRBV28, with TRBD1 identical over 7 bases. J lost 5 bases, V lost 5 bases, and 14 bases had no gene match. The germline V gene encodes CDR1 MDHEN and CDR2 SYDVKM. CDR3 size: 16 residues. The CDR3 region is CASSDGTVLLKETQYF. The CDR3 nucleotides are TGTGCCAGCAGTGACGGGACAGTTCTGCTGAAGGAGACCCAGTACTTC.

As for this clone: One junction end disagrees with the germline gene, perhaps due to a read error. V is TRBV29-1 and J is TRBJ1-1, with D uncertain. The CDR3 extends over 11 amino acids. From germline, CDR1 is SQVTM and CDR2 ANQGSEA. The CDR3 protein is CSVEDKARLDF. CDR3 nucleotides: TGCAGCGTTGAAGATAAGGCCAGGCTGGACTTT. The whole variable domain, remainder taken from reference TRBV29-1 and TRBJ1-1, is SAVISQKPSRDICQRGTSLTIQCQVDSQVTMMFWYRQQPGQSLTLIATANQGSEATYESGFVIDKFPISRPNLTFSTLTVSNMSPEDSSIYLCSVEDKARLDFGQGTRLTVV.

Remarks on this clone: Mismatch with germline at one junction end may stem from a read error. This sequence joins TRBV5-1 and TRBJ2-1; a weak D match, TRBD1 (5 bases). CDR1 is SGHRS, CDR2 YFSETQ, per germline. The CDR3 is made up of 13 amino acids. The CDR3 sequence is CASSASQGIEQFF. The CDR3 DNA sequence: TGTGCCAGCAGCGCTAGTCAGGGAATAGAGCAGTTCTTC.

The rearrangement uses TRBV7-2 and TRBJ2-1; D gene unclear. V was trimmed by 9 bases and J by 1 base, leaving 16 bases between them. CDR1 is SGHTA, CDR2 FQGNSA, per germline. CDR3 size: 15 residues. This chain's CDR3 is CASHSRVTSYNEQFF. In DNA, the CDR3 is TGTGCCAGTCACTCTCGGGTTACGTCCTACAATGAGCAGTTCTTC.

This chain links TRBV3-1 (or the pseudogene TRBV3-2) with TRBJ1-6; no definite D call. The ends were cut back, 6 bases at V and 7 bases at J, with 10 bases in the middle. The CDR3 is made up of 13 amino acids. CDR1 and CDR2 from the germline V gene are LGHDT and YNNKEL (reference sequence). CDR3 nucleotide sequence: TGTGCCAGCAGTCTCAGATTGAATTCACCCCTCCACTTT. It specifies CASSLRLNSPLHF.

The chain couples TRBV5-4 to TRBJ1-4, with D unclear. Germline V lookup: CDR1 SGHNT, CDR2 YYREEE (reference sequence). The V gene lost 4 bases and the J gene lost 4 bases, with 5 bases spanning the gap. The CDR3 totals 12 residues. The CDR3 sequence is CASSAVNEKLFF. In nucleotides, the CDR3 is TGTGCCAGCAGCGCGGTTAATGAAAAACTGTTTTTT.

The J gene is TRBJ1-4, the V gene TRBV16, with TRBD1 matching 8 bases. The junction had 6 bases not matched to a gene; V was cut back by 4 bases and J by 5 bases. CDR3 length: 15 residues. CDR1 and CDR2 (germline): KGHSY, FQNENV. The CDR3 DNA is TGTGCCAGCAGCCCCCGCGCAGGGGGCAATGAAAAACTGTTTTTT. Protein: CASSPRAGGNEKLFF. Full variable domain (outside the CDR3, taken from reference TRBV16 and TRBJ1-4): GEEVAQTPKHLVRGEGQKAKLYCAPIKGHSYVFWYQQVLKNEFKFLISFQNENVFDETGMPKERFSAKCLPNSPCSLEIQATKLEDSAVYFCASSPRAGGNEKLFFGSGTQLSVL.

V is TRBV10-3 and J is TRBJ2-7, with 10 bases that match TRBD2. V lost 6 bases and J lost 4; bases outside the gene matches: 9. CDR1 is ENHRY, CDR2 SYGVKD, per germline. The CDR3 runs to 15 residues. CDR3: CAIRDQREGRYEQYV. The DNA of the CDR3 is TGTGCCATCAGAGACCAGCGGGAGGGCCGGTACGAGCAGTACGTC.

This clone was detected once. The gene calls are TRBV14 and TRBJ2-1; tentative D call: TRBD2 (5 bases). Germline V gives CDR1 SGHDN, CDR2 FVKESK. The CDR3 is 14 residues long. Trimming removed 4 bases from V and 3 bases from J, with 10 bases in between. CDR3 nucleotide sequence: TGTGCCAGCAGCCTCCTCGGGAACTACAATGAGCAGTTCTTC. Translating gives CASSLLGNYNEQFF.